Listed below are T cell receptor beta chains from one sample, sequenced in a study of shared clonotypes between healthy human individuals. The repertoire was sequenced with immunoSEQ multiplex PCR; TCRdb's copy has only in-frame clones and lacks some. The sample yields around 620,000 clones, roughly 96% seen once. The source material was naive CD8+ T cells sorted from blood. These receptors came from a woman aged 25 to 39 in good health. Each CDR3 is given with its conserved first and last residue. The D gene is left open where the match is weak. Clone size is not always given. Where it is, it says once, few, many or a class for expanded clones.

J gene: TRBJ1-2
clone size: -
D gene: -
V gene: TRBV19
CDR3 protein: CASSSGPYYGYTF
CDR3 DNA: TGTGCCAGTAGTAGTGGGCCGTACTATGGCTACACCTTC

J gene: TRBJ2-7
clone size: -
D gene: -
V gene: TRBV9
CDR3 protein: CASSVDGSPLYEQYF
CDR3 DNA: TGTGCCAGCAGCGTAGACGGGAGTCCCCTCTACGAGCAGTACTTC

J gene: TRBJ2-7
clone size: -
D gene: -
V gene: TRBV4-1
CDR3 protein: CASSQENRAYYEQYF
CDR3 DNA: TGCGCCAGCAGCCAAGAAAACAGGGCGTACTACGAGCAGTACTTC

J gene: TRBJ2-7
clone size: once
D gene: TRBD2
V gene: TRBV5-1
CDR3 protein: CASSDEAGTSGYEQYF
CDR3 DNA: TGCGCCAGCAGTGACGAGGCCGGGACTAGCGGATACGAGCAGTACTTC

J gene: TRBJ2-2
clone size: once
D gene: TRBD1
V gene: TRBV7-8
CDR3 protein: CASSLAQGARTGELFF
CDR3 DNA: TGTGCCAGCAGCTTAGCTCAGGGGGCAAGGACCGGGGAGCTGTTTTTT

J gene: TRBJ1-5
clone size: -
D gene: -
V gene: TRBV6-6
CDR3 protein: CASSYSSGEYQPQHF
CDR3 DNA: TGTGCCAGCAGTTACTCCTCTGGGGAGTATCAGCCCCAGCATTTT

J gene: TRBJ2-7
clone size: -
D gene: TRBD2
V gene: TRBV28
CDR3 protein: CASSLSGDYEQYF
CDR3 DNA: TGTGCCAGCAGTTTGAGCGGGGACTACGAGCAGTACTTC

J gene: TRBJ2-5
clone size: -
D gene: -
V gene: TRBV4-1
CDR3 protein: CASSQTSSSSETQYF
CDR3 DNA: TGCGCCAGCAGCCAGACCTCCTCTAGCTCAGAGACCCAGTACTTC

J gene: TRBJ2-5
clone size: -
D gene: -
V gene: TRBV10-3
CDR3 protein: CAISEGAPVGETQYF
CDR3 DNA: TGTGCCATCAGTGAAGGAGCCCCTGTAGGGGAGACCCAGTACTTC

J gene: TRBJ2-7
clone size: -
D gene: -
V gene: TRBV5-6
CDR3 protein: CASSLLPGGNYEQYF
CDR3 DNA: TGTGCCAGCAGCCTCCTGCCAGGAGGAAACTACGAGCAGTACTTC

J gene: TRBJ1-5
clone size: -
D gene: TRBD1
V gene: TRBV19
CDR3 protein: CASSIWQGGNQPQHF
CDR3 DNA: TGTGCCAGTAGTATTTGGCAGGGGGGCAATCAGCCCCAGCATTTT

J gene: TRBJ2-7
clone size: -
D gene: TRBD1
V gene: TRBV6-6
CDR3 protein: CASSFSGGRDEQYF
CDR3 DNA: TGTGCCAGCTCCTTCTCAGGGGGTCGGGACGAGCAGTACTTC

J gene: TRBJ1-3
clone size: -
D gene: -
V gene: TRBV28
CDR3 protein: CASSLSHSGVGNTIYF
CDR3 DNA: TGTGCCAGCAGTCTCTCCCATTCAGGGGTGGGAAACACCATATATTTT

J gene: TRBJ2-3
clone size: -
D gene: -
V gene: TRBV2
CDR3 protein: CASSPSHPDTQYF
CDR3 DNA: TGTGCCAGCAGTCCTTCCCACCCAGATACGCAGTATTTT

J gene: TRBJ1-4
clone size: -
D gene: -
V gene: TRBV28
CDR3 protein: CASRTTVATNEKLFF
CDR3 DNA: TGTGCCAGCAGGACGACAGTCGCAACTAATGAAAAACTGTTTTTT

J gene: TRBJ2-3
clone size: -
D gene: -
V gene: TRBV19
CDR3 protein: CASSGGDTYTDTQYF
CDR3 DNA: TGTGCCAGTAGTGGAGGGGACACGTACACAGATACGCAGTATTTT

J gene: TRBJ2-1
clone size: -
D gene: TRBD2
V gene: TRBV2
CDR3 protein: CASSEWAISGSYNEQFF
CDR3 DNA: TGTGCCAGCAGTGAATGGGCGATTAGCGGGAGCTACAATGAGCAGTTCTTC

J gene: TRBJ2-1
clone size: once
D gene: TRBD1
V gene: TRBV9
CDR3 protein: CASSVEVGTASHEQFF
CDR3 DNA: TGTGCCAGCAGCGTAGAGGTCGGGACAGCAAGCCATGAGCAGTTCTTC

J gene: TRBJ2-7
clone size: -
D gene: TRBD2
V gene: TRBV4-1
CDR3 protein: CASSQELVLAVGSYEQYF
CDR3 DNA: TGCGCCAGCAGCCAAGAGTTGGTACTAGCGGTAGGCTCCTACGAGCAGTACTTC

J gene: TRBJ1-1
clone size: -
D gene: -
V gene: TRBV19
CDR3 protein: CASSIDGLNTEAFF
CDR3 DNA: TGTGCCAGTAGTATAGACGGCTTGAACACTGAAGCTTTCTTT

J gene: TRBJ2-7
clone size: -
D gene: TRBD2
V gene: TRBV27
CDR3 protein: CASRRRKTGTSSHEQYF
CDR3 DNA: TGTGCCAGCAGAAGAAGAAAAACCGGGACTAGTTCCCACGAGCAGTACTTC

J gene: TRBJ1-2
clone size: -
D gene: -
V gene: TRBV29-1
CDR3 protein: CSVETLTF
CDR3 DNA: TGCAGCGTTGAGACGCTCACCTTC

J gene: TRBJ2-7
clone size: -
D gene: TRBD2
V gene: TRBV11-2
CDR3 protein: CASSLEASGTYEQYF
CDR3 DNA: TGTGCCAGCAGCCTCGAAGCTAGCGGGACCTACGAGCAGTACTTC

J gene: TRBJ2-1
clone size: -
D gene: -
V gene: TRBV10-2
CDR3 protein: CASTGLRAEQFF
CDR3 DNA: TGCGCCAGCACGGGACTTCGTGCTGAGCAGTTCTTC

J gene: TRBJ2-6
clone size: -
D gene: -
V gene: TRBV29-1
CDR3 protein: CSVVRSGANVLTF
CDR3 DNA: TGCAGCGTTGTGCGATCTGGGGCCAACGTCCTGACTTTC

J gene: TRBJ1-1
clone size: -
D gene: -
V gene: TRBV16
CDR3 protein: CASSQSRVGRLDTEAFF
CDR3 DNA: TGTGCCAGCAGCCAATCTAGAGTGGGGCGGCTCGACACTGAAGCTTTCTTT

J gene: TRBJ2-1
clone size: once
D gene: TRBD2
V gene: TRBV27
CDR3 protein: CASSFVAGAYNEQFF
CDR3 DNA: TGTGCCAGCAGTTTTGTAGCGGGCGCCTACAATGAGCAGTTCTTC

J gene: TRBJ2-3
clone size: -
D gene: -
V gene: TRBV28
CDR3 protein: CASSWTTFTDTQYF
CDR3 DNA: TGTGCCAGCAGCTGGACAACTTTCACAGATACGCAGTATTTT